The 6 T cell receptor beta chains below come from one sample, sequenced in a study of T cell repertoires in cytomegalovirus infection. TCRdb recomputed calls from the reads with MiXCR, one row per CDR3 protein. The sample yields around 530,000 distinct CDR3 sequences, 26% seen once. The sample consisted of PBMCs. The receptors shown here come from a human donor in good health (CMV status not recorded). Some clones in this sample may be carry-over from other donors' samples.

This clonotype has just a few counts. V is TRBV15 and J is TRBJ2-7; 10 bases align to TRBD2. Germline lookup yields CDR1 LNHNV and CDR2 YYDKDF (reference sequence). CDR3 length: 15 amino acids. Unmatched junction bases numbered 8, after V lost 5 bases and J lost 4 bases. The CDR3 DNA sequence: TGTGCCACCAGCGCCGGACTAGCGGCAATTTACGAGCAGTACGTC. Its protein is CATSAGLAAIYEQYV.

This clonotype was observed at least ten times. The gene calls are TRBV4-3 and TRBJ1-4; D not resolved. V lost 1 base and J lost 0, with 6 bases in between. The V gene's germline CDR1 is LGHNA and CDR2 YSLEER. The CDR3 spans 15 residues. CDR3 amino acids: CASSQARTTNEKLFF. CDR3 DNA: TGCGCCAGCAGCCAAGCGAGAACAACTAATGAAAAACTGTTTTTT.

This clonotype appeared a few times. The rearrangement uses TRBV7-2 and TRBJ2-5; no clear D. CDR1 is SGHTA and CDR2 is FQGNSA in the germline V gene. This CDR3 is 14 amino acids long. V lost 1 base, J lost 6 bases, and 12 bases lay in between. This CDR3 is CASSLGDGWQTQYF. As DNA, the CDR3 is TGTGCCAGCAGCTTAGGTGACGGGTGGCAGACCCAGTACTTC.

The chain couples TRBV2 to TRBJ1-2; the D is unclear. Germline assignment: CDR1 SNHLY and CDR2 FYNNEI. V lost 8 bases, J lost 8 bases, and 12 bases lay in between. This CDR3 is 11 amino acids long. CDR3 loop: CASAPTLGYTF. The CDR3 DNA reads TGTGCCAGCGCGCCCACGTTGGGCTACACCTTC.

In DNA, the CDR3 is TGTGCCAGTGGGACAGTTGGGGACACTGAAGCTTTCTTT. It yields the protein CASGTVGDTEAFF. The chain recombines TRBV19 with TRBJ1-1, with 7 bases fitting TRBD1. CDR3 length: 13 amino acids. The germline V gene encodes CDR1 LNHDA and CDR2 SQIVND (reference sequence). With 8 bases clipped from V and 3 bases from J, the junction kept 6 bases outside the gene matches.

The rearrangement uses TRBV5-1 and TRBJ1-6, with a weak D call TRBD1 (6 bases). There are 15 residues in the CDR3. CDR1 is SGHRS and CDR2 is YFSETQ in the germline V gene. Trimming shortened V by 0 bases and J by 5 bases, and 9 bases separated the two germline ends. CDR3: CASSLGGLDNSPLHF. The CDR3 nucleotides are TGCGCCAGCAGCTTGGGGGGGCTCGATAATTCACCCCTCCACTTT.